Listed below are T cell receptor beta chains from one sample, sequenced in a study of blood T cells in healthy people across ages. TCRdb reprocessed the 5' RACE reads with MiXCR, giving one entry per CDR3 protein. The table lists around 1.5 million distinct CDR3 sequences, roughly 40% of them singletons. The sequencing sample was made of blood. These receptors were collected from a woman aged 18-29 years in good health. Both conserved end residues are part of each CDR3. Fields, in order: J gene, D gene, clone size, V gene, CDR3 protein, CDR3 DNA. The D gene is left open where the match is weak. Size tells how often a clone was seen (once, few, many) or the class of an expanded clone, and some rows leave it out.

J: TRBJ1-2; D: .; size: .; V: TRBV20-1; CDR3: CSASHTTRTGNYGYTF; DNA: TGCAGTGCTAGTCACACCACAAGGACTGGTAACTATGGCTACACCTTC
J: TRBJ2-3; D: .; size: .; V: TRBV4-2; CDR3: CASSLQPETSTDTQYF; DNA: TGTGCCAGCAGCCTTCAACCCGAGACTAGCACAGATACGCAGTATTTT
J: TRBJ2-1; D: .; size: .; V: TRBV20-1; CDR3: CSARGMVDEQFF; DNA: TGCAGTGCTAGAGGGATGGTAGATGAGCAGTTCTTC
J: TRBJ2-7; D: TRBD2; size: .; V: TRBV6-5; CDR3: CASSPTTSGRDEQYF; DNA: TGTGCCAGCAGCCCAACCACTAGCGGCCGGGACGAGCAGTACTTC
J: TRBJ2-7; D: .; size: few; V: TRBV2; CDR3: CASIGGTASYEQYF; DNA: TGTGCCAGCATTGGGGGGACAGCCTCCTACGAGCAGTACTTC
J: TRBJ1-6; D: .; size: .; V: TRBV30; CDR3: CAWSASQGNSPLHF; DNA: TGTGCCTGGAGCGCGAGTCAGGGTAATTCACCCCTCCACTTT
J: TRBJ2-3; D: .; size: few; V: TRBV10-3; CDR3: CAISEGAQLFTDTQYF; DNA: TGTGCCATCAGTGAGGGGGCCCAATTATTCACAGATACGCAGTATTTT
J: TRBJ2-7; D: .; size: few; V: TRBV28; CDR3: CASSLNIAYEQYF; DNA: TGTGCCAGCAGTTTAAACATTGCCTACGAGCAGTACTTC
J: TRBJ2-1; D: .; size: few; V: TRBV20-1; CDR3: CSAREPWGDEQFF; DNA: TGCAGTGCTAGAGAACCCTGGGGGGATGAGCAGTTCTTC
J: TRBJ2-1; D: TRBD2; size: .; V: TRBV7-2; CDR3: CASSPTSGSNEQFF; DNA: TGTGCCAGCAGCCCGACTAGCGGGAGCAATGAGCAGTTCTTC
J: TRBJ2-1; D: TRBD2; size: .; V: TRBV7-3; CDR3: CASSSDRGEGSDNEQFF; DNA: TGTGCCAGCAGCTCAGACCGGGGGGAGGGCTCCGACAATGAGCAGTTCTTC
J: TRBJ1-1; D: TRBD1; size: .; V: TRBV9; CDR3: CASSLHTGEGATEAFF; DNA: TGTGCCAGCAGCCTCCACACGGGCGAGGGGGCGACTGAAGCTTTCTTT
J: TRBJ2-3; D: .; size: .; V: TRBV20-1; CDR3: CSARWNDGTDTQYF; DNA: TGCAGTGCTAGATGGAACGACGGGACAGATACGCAGTATTTT
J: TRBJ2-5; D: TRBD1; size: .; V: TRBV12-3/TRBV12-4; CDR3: CASSLGTGTETQYF; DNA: TGTGCCAGCAGTTTGGGGACAGGCACGGAGACCCAGTACTTC
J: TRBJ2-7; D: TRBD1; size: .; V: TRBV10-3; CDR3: CAISTGGPPYEQYF; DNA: TGTGCCATCAGTACAGGGGGTCCCCCCTACGAGCAGTACTTC
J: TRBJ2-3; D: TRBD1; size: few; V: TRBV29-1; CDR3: CSVAPGQGVTDTQYF; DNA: TGCAGCGTGGCGCCGGGACAGGGGGTGACAGATACGCAGTATTTT
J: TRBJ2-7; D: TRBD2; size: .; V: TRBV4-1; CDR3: CASSHLSGSHNEQYF; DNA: TGCGCCAGCAGCCACCTTAGCGGGAGTCACAATGAGCAGTACTTC
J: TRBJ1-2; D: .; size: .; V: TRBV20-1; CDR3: CSARETGYNYGYTF; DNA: TGCAGTGCTAGAGAAACAGGGTATAACTATGGCTACACCTTC
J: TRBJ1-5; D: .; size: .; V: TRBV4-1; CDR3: CASSQETENQPQHF; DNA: TGCGCCAGCAGCCAAGAAACGGAAAATCAGCCCCAGCATTTT
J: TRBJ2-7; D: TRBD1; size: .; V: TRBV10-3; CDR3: CAITGTGAYEQYF; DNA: TGTGCCATCACCGGGACAGGAGCCTACGAGCAGTACTTC
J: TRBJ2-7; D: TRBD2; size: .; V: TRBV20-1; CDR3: CSASPGLAGSYEQYF; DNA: TGCAGTGCTTCCCCGGGACTAGCGGGTTCCTACGAGCAGTACTTC
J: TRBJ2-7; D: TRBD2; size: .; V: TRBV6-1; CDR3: CASSRQRESSYEQYF; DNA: TGTGCCAGCAGCCGGCAGCGGGAGAGTTCCTACGAGCAGTACTTC
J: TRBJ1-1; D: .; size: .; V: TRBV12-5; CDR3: CASGFFRSFVEAFF; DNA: TGTGCTAGTGGTTTCTTTCGGTCATTCGTTGAAGCTTTCTTT
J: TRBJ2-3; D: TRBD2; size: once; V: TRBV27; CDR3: CASRTLAGTTDTQYF; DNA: TGTGCCAGCAGGACACTAGCGGGAACCACAGATACGCAGTATTTT
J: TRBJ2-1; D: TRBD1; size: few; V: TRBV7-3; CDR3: CASSLRTRTGEQFF; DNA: TGTGCCAGCAGCTTAAGAACAAGGACAGGCGAGCAGTTCTTC
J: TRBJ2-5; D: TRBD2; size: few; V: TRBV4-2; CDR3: CASSQDNGGGTRETQYF; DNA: TGTGCCAGCAGCCAAGATAATGGCGGGGGAACGCGAGAGACCCAGTACTTC
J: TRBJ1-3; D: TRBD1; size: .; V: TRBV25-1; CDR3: CASSEQGARGNTIYF; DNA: TGTGCCAGCAGTGAACAGGGGGCTCGGGGAAACACCATATATTTT
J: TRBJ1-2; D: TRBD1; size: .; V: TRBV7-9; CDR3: CASSLALTPGQGNYGYTF; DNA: TGTGCCAGCAGCTTAGCCCTAACCCCGGGACAGGGGAACTATGGCTACACCTTC
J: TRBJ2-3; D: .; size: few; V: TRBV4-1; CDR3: CASSQDLGRRGTDTQYF; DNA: TGCGCCAGCAGCCAAGATCTGGGCCGGCGGGGCACAGATACGCAGTATTTT
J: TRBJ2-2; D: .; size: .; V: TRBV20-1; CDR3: CSARVGRANTGELFF; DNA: TGCAGTGCTAGAGTCGGCAGGGCGAACACCGGGGAGCTGTTTTTT
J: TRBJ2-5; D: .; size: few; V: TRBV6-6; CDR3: CASSYAGANQETQYF; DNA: TGTGCCAGCAGTTACGCAGGGGCTAACCAAGAGACCCAGTACTTC
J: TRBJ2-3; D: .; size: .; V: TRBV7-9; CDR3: CASSILATSSTDTQYF; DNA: TGTGCCAGCAGCATTCTAGCGACCTCCAGCACAGATACGCAGTATTTT
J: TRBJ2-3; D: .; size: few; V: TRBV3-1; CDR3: CASRAKGSGADTQYF; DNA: TGTGCCAGTCGAGCCAAGGGTTCAGGCGCAGATACGCAGTATTTT
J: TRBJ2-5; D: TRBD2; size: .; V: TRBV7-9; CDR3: CPSSSRLAGYNEQYF; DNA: TGTCCCAGCAGCTCTCGGCTAGCGGGTTACAATGAGCAGTACTTC
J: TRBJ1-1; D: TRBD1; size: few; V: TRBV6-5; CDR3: CASSYDRADTEAFF; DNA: TGTGCCAGCAGTTACGACAGGGCGGACACTGAAGCTTTCTTT
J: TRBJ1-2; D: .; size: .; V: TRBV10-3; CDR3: CAISESVRPYGYTF; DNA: TGTGCCATCAGTGAGTCAGTTCGGCCATATGGCTACACCTTC
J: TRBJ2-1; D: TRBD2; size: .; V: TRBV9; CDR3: CASSGGLAGAYEQFF; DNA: TGTGCCAGCAGCGGGGGACTAGCGGGAGCCTATGAGCAGTTCTTC
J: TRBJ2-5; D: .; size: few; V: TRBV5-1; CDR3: CASSFTPGSLETQYF; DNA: TGCGCCAGCAGCTTCACCCCCGGCAGTCTGGAGACCCAGTACTTC
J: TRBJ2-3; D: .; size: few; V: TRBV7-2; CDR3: CASSSMSGTQYF; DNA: TGTGCCAGCAGCTCGATGTCCGGTACGCAGTATTTT
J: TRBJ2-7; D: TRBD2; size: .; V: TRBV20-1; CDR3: CSARGRKGLGKDEQYF; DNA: TGCAGTGCTAGAGGACGTAAGGGACTAGGCAAAGACGAGCAGTACTTC
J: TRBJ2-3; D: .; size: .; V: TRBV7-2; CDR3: CASSANWGDTQYF; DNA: TGTGCCAGCAGCGCAAACTGGGGCGATACGCAGTATTTT
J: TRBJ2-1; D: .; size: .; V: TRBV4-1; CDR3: CASSQGGSWKNEQFF; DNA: TGCGCCAGCAGCCAAGGTGGGAGTTGGAAAAATGAGCAGTTCTTC
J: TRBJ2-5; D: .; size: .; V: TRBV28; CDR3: CASSFRGRGDQETQYF; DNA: TGTGCCAGCAGTTTCCGGGGGCGTGGGGACCAAGAGACCCAGTACTTC
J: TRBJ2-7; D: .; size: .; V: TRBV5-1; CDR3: CASSIGTFSSYEQYF; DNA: TGCGCCAGCAGCATCGGGACTTTCAGCTCCTACGAGCAGTACTTC
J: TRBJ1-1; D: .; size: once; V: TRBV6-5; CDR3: CASVAGGNGEAFF; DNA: TGTGCCAGCGTCGCCGGTGGGAACGGTGAAGCTTTCTTT
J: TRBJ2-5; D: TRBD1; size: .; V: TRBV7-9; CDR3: CASSFGDRGFETQYF; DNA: TGTGCCAGCAGCTTCGGGGACAGGGGTTTTGAGACCCAGTACTTC